These 22 T cell receptor beta chains share one sample of origin, sequenced in a study of a mutant IDH1 vaccine in newly diagnosed glioma. This table comes from immunoSEQ multiplex PCR, and its TCRdb copy is limited to in-frame clones, with some not included. The table lists roughly 45,000 clones, 70% to 85% of them singletons. These TCRs' antigens remain unknown. Time point reported: week 23, last vaccination. Every single dose of the vaccine, 300 ug of mutant IDH1 20-mer peptide, came with topical imiquimod. Sequenced material: PBMCs, taken from a glioma patient whose treatment included an IDH1 peptide vaccine. The source is a woman between 18 and 29 years old with glioma. Some clones in this sample may be carry-over from other donors' samples.

This clone appeared a single time. The V and J genes are TRBV7-9 and TRBJ2-5; 8 nucleotides match TRBD2. With V trimmed by 2 bases and J by 4 bases, 9 bases remained unmatched. CDR3 length equals 16 residues. Germline CDR1 reads SEHNR; CDR2 reads FQNEAQ (reference sequence). The CDR3 loop reads CASSLSFGGAPETQYF. CDR3 coding DNA: TGTGCCAGCAGCTTATCTTTCGGGGGGGCCCCAGAGACCCAGTACTTC.

The sample holds a few counts of this clone. V usage is TRBV7-2 and J usage is TRBJ1-5; D is unresolved. The V end was cut by 5 bases, the J end by 3 bases, with 8 bases between. Germline assignment: CDR1 SGHTA and CDR2 FQGNSA. This CDR3 has 13 residues. Here the CDR3 DNA reads TGTGCCAGCAGCCCGGACTTCAATCAGCCCCAGCATTTT. Translation gives CASSPDFNQPQHF.

The chain employs TRBV4-2 and TRBJ2-7, with D unresolved. Trimming pared 0 bases from V and 3 bases from J, leaving 6 bases between. Germline V gene sequence: CDR1 LGHNA, CDR2 YNFKEQ. CDR3 length equals 13 residues. The chain's CDR3 is CASSQERFYEQYF. CDR3 in DNA: TGTGCCAGCAGCCAAGAGAGATTCTACGAGCAGTACTTC.

This clone was seen a single time. The gene calls are TRBV6-5 and TRBJ2-1; TRBD1 is a possible D gene (6 bases). This CDR3 comprises 13 residues. CDR1 and CDR2 (germline): MNHEY, SVGAGI. The V end was cut by 5 bases, the J end by 7 bases, with 12 bases between. The DNA of the CDR3 is TGTGCCAGCAGTATGGGGGCTGGTAATGAGCAGTTCTTC. Its protein product is CASSMGAGNEQFF.

This chain links TRBV4-2 with TRBJ1-5; D ambiguous. The length of the CDR3 is 12 residues. Germline V lookup: CDR1 LGHNA, CDR2 YNFKEQ. The V gene lost 1 base and the J gene lost 9 bases, with 7 bases spanning the gap. CDR3 coding DNA: TGTGCCAGCAGCCAAGCCGGCGGGCCCCAGCATTTT. It translates to CASSQAGGPQHF.

The CDR3 DNA is TGCGCCAGCAGCCAAGAGCGTGCACTGCACCAAGAGACCCAGTACTTC. Translation: CASSQERALHQETQYF. The chain has TRBV4-1 and TRBJ2-5; unclear D gene. V was clipped by 0 bases and J by 0 bases, with 11 bases between them. Germline loops: CDR1 MGHRA, CDR2 YSYEKL. The CDR3 has 16 amino acids.

This clone was detected once. CDR3: CASSPGTGGLANYGYTF. CDR3 DNA: TGTGCCAGCAGTCCCGGGACAGGGGGACTAGCTAACTATGGCTACACCTTC. The chain combines TRBV28 with TRBJ1-2, with TRBD1 matching 11 bases. The V and J ends lost 5 bases and 0 bases, in that order; junction bases with no gene match: 8. The CDR3 is 17 residues long. In germline, CDR1 is MDHEN, CDR2 SYDVKM.

The V and J genes are TRBV7-8 and TRBJ2-2, with 10 bases fitting TRBD2. After removal of 2 bases from V and 0 bases from J, the junction contained 9 bases not matched to a gene. The CDR3 has 19 amino acids. In germline, CDR1 is SGHVS, CDR2 FQNEAQ. The CDR3 DNA follows: TGTGCCAGCAGCTTAAGAGCGGGAGGGATTTACGCGAACACCGGGGAGCTGTTTTTT. Protein product: CASSLRAGGIYANTGELFF.

The chain joins TRBV5-4 to TRBJ1-1; TRBD1 is a possible D gene (6 bases). This CDR3 contains 14 residues. Germline assignment: CDR1 SGHNT and CDR2 YYREEE (reference sequence). V dropped 1 base and J dropped 7 bases, with 14 bases sitting between them. DNA of the CDR3: TGTGCCAGCAGCTTGTGGGGGGGCAATAATGAAGCTTTCTTT. Its translation: CASSLWGGNNEAFF.

CDR3 region: CASSLSLQGKGGYTF. CDR3 DNA sequence: TGTGCCAGCAGCTTGTCCTTACAGGGGAAAGGTGGCTACACCTTC. V is TRBV7-8 and J is TRBJ1-2, with TRBD1 matching over 7 bases. This CDR3 spans 15 amino acids. The V segment lost 3 bases and the J segment 7 bases; nucleotides outside the gene matches: 11. Germline V CDR1 and CDR2: SGHVS, FQNEAQ. Together with reference TRBV7-8 and TRBJ1-2, the CDR3 gives the full variable domain: GAGVSQSPRYKVAKRGQDVALRCDPISGHVSLFWYQQALGQGPEFLTYFQNEAQLDKSGLPSDRFFAERPEGSVSTLKIQRTQQEDSAVYLCASSLSLQGKGGYTFGSGTRLTVV.

The chain recombines TRBV4-3 with TRBJ1-1; possibly TRBD1 for D (6 bases). Germline CDR1 LGHNA, CDR2 YSLEER. The V end lost 2 bases, the J end lost 6 bases, and 13 bases lay between the germline ends. CDR3 size: 14 residues. The CDR3 reads CASSQMPTGSEAFF. The CDR3 coding sequence is TGCGCCAGCAGCCAAATGCCCACAGGGTCTGAAGCTTTCTTT.

The chain is built from TRBV5-5 and TRBJ2-7; D remains ambiguous. V shed 0 bases and J shed 0 bases, with 13 bases lying between them. Germline loops: CDR1 SGHKS, CDR2 YYEKEE (reference sequence). The CDR3 totals 16 residues. In DNA, the CDR3 is TGTGCCAGCAGCTTGGCCGAACGGAGAAGCTCCTACGAGCAGTACTTC. This codes for CASSLAERRSSYEQYF.

This rearrangement joins TRBV7-2 to TRBJ2-3, with D unclear. The ends were cut back, 1 base at V and 5 bases at J, with 10 bases in the middle. Germline CDR1 SGHTA, CDR2 FQGNSA. CDR3 length: 14 amino acids. The CDR3 nucleotides read TGTGCCAGCAGCTTAGGGACCATGGGAGATACGCAGTATTTT. As protein: CASSLGTMGDTQYF.

The rearrangement links TRBV7-9 to TRBJ2-1, with 9 positions matching TRBD2. V dropped 6 bases and J dropped 0; count of bases not matched to a gene: 6. Germline V gene data show CDR1 as SEHNR and CDR2 as FQNEAQ (reference sequence). The CDR3 consists of 16 residues. CDR3: CASSPFSGSSYNEQFF. As DNA, the CDR3 is TGTGCCAGCAGTCCTTTTAGCGGGAGCTCCTACAATGAGCAGTTCTTC.

V is TRBV9 and J is TRBJ2-1; 12 bases agree with TRBD2. From germline, CDR1 is SGDLS and CDR2 YYNGEE. The V segment lost 3 bases and the J segment 2 bases; nucleotides outside the gene matches: 3. CDR3 length equals 16 residues. CDR3 coding DNA: TGTGCCAGCAGCGCTCGGACTAGCGGGGCCTACAATGAGCAGTTCTTC. This encodes CASSARTSGAYNEQFF.

This sequence joins TRBV10-3 and TRBJ1-1; the D gene is possibly TRBD1 (5 bases). Germline-derived CDR1 and CDR2 are ENHRY and SYGVKD. The CDR3 spans 13 residues. V lost 10 bases and J lost 4, with 16 bases in between. The chain's CDR3 is CATIDRRGTEAFF. CDR3 in DNA: TGTGCCACCATAGACAGAAGGGGCACTGAAGCTTTCTTT.

The gene calls are TRBV25-1 and TRBJ2-1, with D perhaps matching TRBD2 (6 bases). The CDR3 totals 17 residues. The germline V gene has CDR1 MGHDK and CDR2 SYGVNS. V was trimmed by 2 bases and J by 0 bases, leaving 14 bases between them. The CDR3 here is CASSELAGTSSYNEQFF. CDR3 nucleotide sequence: TGTGCCAGCAGTGAACTAGCTGGGACTTCCTCCTACAATGAGCAGTTCTTC.

This clone was detected only a few times. The chain joins TRBV19 to TRBJ2-2; D ambiguous. The V and J ends lost 5 bases and 6 bases respectively, with 13 bases between them. CDR3 size: 14 residues. Germline V gives CDR1 LNHDA, CDR2 SQIVND (reference sequence). The CDR3 sequence is CASSADSRAGELFF. CDR3 nucleotides: TGTGCCAGTAGTGCCGATTCCCGCGCCGGGGAGCTGTTTTTT.

DNA for the CDR3: TGTGCCAGCAGCTTCGGGGGCTCTGAGACCCAGTACTTC. Protein: CASSFGGSETQYF. V is TRBV7-9 and J is TRBJ2-5; either TRBD1 or TRBD2 may supply D (6 bases each). There are 13 residues in the CDR3. Germline V gene data show CDR1 as SEHNR and CDR2 as FQNEAQ (reference sequence). V lost 3 bases and J 5 bases, leaving 10 bases between the germline ends.

V usage is TRBV6-1 and J usage is TRBJ2-1; the match to TRBD1 covers 9 bases. The germline gives CDR1 MNHNS, CDR2 SASEGT. V gave up 3 bases and J gave up 6 bases; unmatched junction bases: 6. The CDR3 has 15 residues. The DNA for the CDR3 is TGTGCCAGCAGTGAGGGACAGGGAGCCGTCAATGAGCAGTTCTTC. Translating gives CASSEGQGAVNEQFF.

For the CDR3, the DNA is TGTGCCAGCACCACGAGCCTGTGGGACAACTATGGCTACACCTTC. Its translation: CASTTSLWDNYGYTF. The chain is built from TRBV2 and TRBJ1-2; TRBD1 might be the D (5 bases). Germline V CDR1 and CDR2: SNHLY, FYNNEI. The V gene lost 7 bases and the J gene lost 2 bases, with 17 bases spanning the gap. The CDR3 is made up of 15 amino acids.

V is TRBV6-5 and J is TRBJ1-1; 9 bases map to TRBD1. V was pared by 6 bases and J by 5 bases, with 1 base of the junction left unmatched. The CDR3 loop spans 12 amino acids. CDR1 and CDR2 from the germline V gene are MNHEY and SVGAGI. CDR3 bases: TGTGCCAGCAGGGGACAGGGAACTGAAGCTTTCTTT. Protein: CASRGQGTEAFF.